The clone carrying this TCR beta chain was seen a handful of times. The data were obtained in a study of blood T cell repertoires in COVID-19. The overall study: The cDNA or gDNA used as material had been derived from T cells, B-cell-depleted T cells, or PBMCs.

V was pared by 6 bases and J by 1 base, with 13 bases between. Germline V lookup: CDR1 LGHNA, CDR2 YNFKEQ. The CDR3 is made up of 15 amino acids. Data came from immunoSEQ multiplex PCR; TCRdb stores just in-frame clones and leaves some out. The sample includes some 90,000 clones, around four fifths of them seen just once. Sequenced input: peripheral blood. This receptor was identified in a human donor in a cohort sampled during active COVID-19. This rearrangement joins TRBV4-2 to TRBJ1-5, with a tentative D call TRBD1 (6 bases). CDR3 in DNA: TGTGCCAGCAGACGGTACGGACAGAGCAATCAGCCCCAGCATTTT. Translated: CASRRYGQSNQPQHF.